This record concerns one TCR beta chain sequence. Its antigen remains unidentified. The use of a sample-barcoded 5' primer and a J-beta primer mix characterized a second PCR of 7 to 11 cycles. In TCRdb, the 5' RACE reads were re-called with MiXCR into one record per CDR3 protein. The sample has roughly 800,000 distinct CDR3 sequences, roughly 25% seen once; the top ten hold approximately 3.7%. The CDR3 loop spans 13 amino acids. Trimming took 3 bases from V and 8 from J, leaving 13 bases between them. Per germline, CDR1 ENHRY and CDR2 SYGVKD. The data are from a study of blood T cells in healthy people across ages. Study-level points and caveats: Significant beta diversity loss was already apparent by age 40, declining roughly linearly.

The sample was also reused in another study, on T cells of mothers and their children. That report adds: The yield was over 8 million TCR beta CDR3 reads from each mother and around 3.3 million from each child. Versus unrelated pairs, overlap was slightly higher in related mother-child pairs, without reaching significance.

This TCR was recovered from a boy aged 5-17 years in good health. This chain connects TRBV10-3 to TRBJ1-1, with a weak D call TRBD1 (5 bases). The sample comprised blood. The CDR3 nucleotides read TGTGCCATCAGTGAACCCAGTGGGGACGAAGCTTTCTTT. Translated: CAISEPSGDEAFF.